Below are 5 T cell receptor beta chains sequenced from a single sample in a study of beta chain features in type 1 diabetes. Notes on the study in general: In all four CD4+ subsets, TCRB CDR3 length was significantly, moderately reduced in type 1 diabetes.

Expressed TCRB transcripts were sequenced because the isolated RNA had all been reverse transcribed beforehand. Clones were read by immunoSEQ multiplex PCR, and TCRdb kept only the in-frame ones, dropping some. Of a few hundred thousand clones listed, over 9.5% were seen once; the top ten hold about 0.01%. These receptors are not linked to any known antigen. Sample: naive CD4+ T cells from blood. These receptor sequences come from a young woman with type 1 diabetes.

This chain links TRBV4-3 with TRBJ2-7; perhaps TRBD2 as D (5 bases). Germline V gene data show CDR1 as LGHNA and CDR2 as YSLEER. The CDR3 is 13 amino acids. V was trimmed by 2 bases and J by 6 bases, leaving 11 bases between them. Here the CDR3 DNA reads TGCGCCAGCAGCCAAACCCTAGCTATCGAGCAGTACTTC. Amino acid sequence: CASSQTLAIEQYF.

The genes are TRBV2 and TRBJ2-2; 8 nucleotides line up with TRBD2. There are 15 residues in the CDR3. CDR1 is SNHLY, CDR2 FYNNEI, per germline. The V and J ends lost 2 bases and 2 bases, in that order; junction bases with no gene match: 1. CDR3 nucleotides: TGTGCCAGCAGTGAAACTAGCGGTAACACCGGGGAGCTGTTTTTT. It is translated as CASSETSGNTGELFF. The full variable domain, in which reference TRBV2 and TRBJ2-2 provide the parts outside the CDR3, is EPEVTQTPSHQVTQMGQEVILRCVPISNHLYFYWYRQILGQKVEFLVSFYNNEISEKSEIFDDQFSVERPDGSNFTLKIRSTKLEDSAMYFCASSETSGNTGELFFGEGSRLTVL.

The chain combines TRBV4-3 with TRBJ2-5, with a tentative D call TRBD1 (5 bases). The CDR3 sequence is 15 residues long. V was cut by 0 bases and J by 3 bases, with 11 bases left in between. The germline gives CDR1 LGHNA, CDR2 YSLEER. CDR3 amino acids: CASSQDGAGKETQYF. CDR3 DNA sequence: TGCGCCAGCAGCCAAGATGGCGCAGGGAAAGAGACCCAGTACTTC.

This clone was recorded a few times. The chain recombines TRBV7-2 with TRBJ1-5; 8 bases fit TRBD1. The CDR3 consists of 16 residues. CDR1 is SGHTA and CDR2 is FQGNSA in the germline V gene. V lost 1 base and J lost 5; bases outside the gene matches: 7. CDR3 region: CASSLGTGTGHQPQHF. DNA of the CDR3: TGTGCCAGCAGCTTAGGGACAGGGACGGGGCATCAGCCCCAGCATTTT.

This clone was seen a few times. The sample contains more than one DNA sequence encoding this CDR3. V usage is TRBV11-2 and J usage is TRBJ2-5; no clear D. The V end lost 0 bases, the J end lost 5 bases, and 4 bases lay between the germline ends. From germline, CDR1 is SGHAT and CDR2 FQNNGV. The CDR3 spans 12 residues. The CDR3 DNA reads TGTGCCAGCAGCTTAGATCGGGAGACCCAGTACTTC. Encoded protein: CASSLDRETQYF.